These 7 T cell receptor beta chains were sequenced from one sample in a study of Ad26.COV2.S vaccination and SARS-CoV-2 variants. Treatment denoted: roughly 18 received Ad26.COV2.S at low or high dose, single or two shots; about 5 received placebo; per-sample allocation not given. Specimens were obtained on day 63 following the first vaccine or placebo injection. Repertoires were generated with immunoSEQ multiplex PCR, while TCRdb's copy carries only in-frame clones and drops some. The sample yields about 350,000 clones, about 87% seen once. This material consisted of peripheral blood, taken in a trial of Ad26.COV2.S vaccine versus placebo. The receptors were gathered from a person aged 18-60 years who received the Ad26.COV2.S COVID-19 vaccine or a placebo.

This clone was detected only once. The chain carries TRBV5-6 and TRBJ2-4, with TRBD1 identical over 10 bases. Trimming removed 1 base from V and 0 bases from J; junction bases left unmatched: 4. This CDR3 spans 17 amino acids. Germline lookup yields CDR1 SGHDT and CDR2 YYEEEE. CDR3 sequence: CASSLQGQGLAKNIQYF. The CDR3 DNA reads TGTGCCAGCAGCTTGCAGGGACAGGGGCTAGCCAAAAACATTCAGTACTTC.

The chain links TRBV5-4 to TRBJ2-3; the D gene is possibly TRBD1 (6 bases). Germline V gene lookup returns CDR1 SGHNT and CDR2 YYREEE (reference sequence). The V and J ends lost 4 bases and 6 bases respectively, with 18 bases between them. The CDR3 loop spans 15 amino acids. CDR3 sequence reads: CASSPTQDRPDTQYF. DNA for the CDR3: TGTGCCAGCAGCCCTACCCAAGACAGGCCGGATACGCAGTATTTT.

The CDR3 DNA is TGTGCCAGCAGTGGCCTCCGGTCGTCGCAGATCAATGAGCAGTTCTTC. Translating it yields CASSGLRSSQINEQFF. The chain is built from TRBV6-1 and TRBJ2-1; D unclear. V was cut by 4 bases and J by 6 bases, with 19 bases left in between. Germline-derived CDR1 and CDR2 are MNHNS and SASEGT. This CDR3 contains 16 residues.

Written as DNA, the CDR3 is TGTGCCAGCAGCTCTGGACTAGCGGGAGTTGGGGAGCAGTTCTTC. This sequence encodes CASSSGLAGVGEQFF. The rearrangement uses TRBV6-6 and TRBJ2-1, with 13 positions matching TRBD2. Trimming removed 6 bases from V and 10 bases from J; junction bases left unmatched: 9. Germline assignment: CDR1 MNHNY and CDR2 SVGAGI (reference sequence). This CDR3 is built from 15 residues.

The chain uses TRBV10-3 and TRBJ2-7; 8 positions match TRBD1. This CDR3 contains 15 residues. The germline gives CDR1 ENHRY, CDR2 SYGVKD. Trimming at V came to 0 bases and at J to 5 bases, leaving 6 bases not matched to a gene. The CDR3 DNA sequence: TGTGCCATCAGTGAGTCTAAGGCAGGGGGCCACGAGCAGTACTTC. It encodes CAISESKAGGHEQYF.

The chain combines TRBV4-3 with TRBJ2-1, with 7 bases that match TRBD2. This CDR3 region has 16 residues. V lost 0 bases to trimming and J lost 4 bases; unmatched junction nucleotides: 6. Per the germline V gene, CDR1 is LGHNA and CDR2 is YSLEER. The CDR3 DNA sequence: TGCGCCAGCAGCCAAGATCGCGGGAGTGGGTACAATGAGCAGTTCTTC. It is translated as CASSQDRGSGYNEQFF.

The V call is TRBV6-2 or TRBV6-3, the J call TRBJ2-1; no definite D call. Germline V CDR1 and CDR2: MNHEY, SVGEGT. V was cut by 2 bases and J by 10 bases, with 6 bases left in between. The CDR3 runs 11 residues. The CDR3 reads CASSYRAEQFF. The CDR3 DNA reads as TGTGCCAGCAGTTACCGGGCAGAGCAGTTCTTC.